This is a list of T cell receptor beta chains from one sample in a study of blood T cell repertoires in COVID-19. Measured with immunoSEQ multiplex PCR; TCRdb has only the in-frame clones, and not every one. The repertoire holds 390,000 or so clones, with about nine tenths as singletons. Sequenced: peripheral blood. Every receptor here comes from a woman aged 30 to 39 with active or convalescent COVID-19. CDR3s leave out the opening cysteine and the closing phenylalanine or tryptophan. Clone sizes are given selectively: once, few, many, or a class where the clone is expanded.

V: TRBV4-2; J: TRBJ1-2; size: -; CDR3: ASSQDTGGYGYT
V: TRBV3-1/TRBV3-2; J: TRBJ1-1; size: -; CDR3: ASSHDQGQGNTEAF
V: TRBV29-1; J: TRBJ1-5; size: few; CDR3: SVGQANQPQH
V: TRBV28; J: TRBJ2-1; size: -; CDR3: ASSPFNEQF
V: TRBV25-1; J: TRBJ2-1; size: -; CDR3: ASSAGQLPGDEQF
V: TRBV6-6; J: TRBJ1-5; size: -; CDR3: ASSPGQANQPQH
V: TRBV27; J: TRBJ2-1; size: few; CDR3: ASSRSAGPYNEQF
V: TRBV19; J: TRBJ1-2; size: -; CDR3: ASSILHDRVSGYT
V: TRBV7-9; J: TRBJ2-5; size: -; CDR3: ASSLARGGQETQY
V: TRBV5-1; J: TRBJ1-5; size: -; CDR3: ASRGGYNQPQH
V: TRBV18; J: TRBJ1-1; size: -; CDR3: ASSPGRGVNSNTEAF
V: TRBV20-1; J: TRBJ1-1; size: -; CDR3: SASTSGQLAF
V: TRBV30; J: TRBJ2-7; size: -; CDR3: AWANPYEQY
V: TRBV2; J: TRBJ1-2; size: -; CDR3: ASAGQGRAGYGYT
V: TRBV19; J: TRBJ1-3; size: -; CDR3: ASLRQGTGNTIY
V: TRBV19; J: TRBJ2-2; size: -; CDR3: ASSDPPGLAGGLYTGELF
V: TRBV6-5; J: TRBJ2-2; size: few; CDR3: ASKASGRNGELF
V: TRBV5-1; J: TRBJ2-1; size: -; CDR3: ASSFLGAGGSNEQF
V: TRBV2; J: TRBJ2-3; size: -; CDR3: ASSEARTGMRTDTQY
V: TRBV10-3; J: TRBJ2-7; size: -; CDR3: AISEPRTGGIAEQY
V: TRBV5-1; J: TRBJ1-1; size: -; CDR3: ASSVDSNTEAF
V: TRBV27; J: TRBJ1-5; size: -; CDR3: ASSRTGGAIQPQH
V: TRBV7-9; J: TRBJ2-7; size: -; CDR3: ASSLGLAGAREQY
V: TRBV15; J: TRBJ2-2; size: -; CDR3: ATSRDWGVGAAGELF
V: TRBV27; J: TRBJ1-2; size: once; CDR3: ASSPGQGGVDYGYT
V: TRBV7-9; J: TRBJ1-2; size: -; CDR3: ASSFGGQGVHGYT
V: TRBV6-5; J: TRBJ2-7; size: -; CDR3: ASGTSGREQY
V: TRBV4-1; J: TRBJ2-2; size: -; CDR3: ASSQGAASANTGELF
V: TRBV27; J: TRBJ2-7; size: -; CDR3: ASREGLAAYEQY
V: TRBV30; J: TRBJ2-7; size: -; CDR3: AWGHSSYEQY
V: TRBV5-4; J: TRBJ1-4; size: -; CDR3: ASSLRGQGDNEKLF
V: TRBV7-2; J: TRBJ1-5; size: -; CDR3: ASSLRDIGNQPQH
V: TRBV10-3; J: TRBJ1-1; size: -; CDR3: AIRLAPNTEAF
V: TRBV19; J: TRBJ1-2; size: few; CDR3: ASSGPEVSGGYT
V: TRBV4-2; J: TRBJ1-1; size: few; CDR3: ASSQGTLEAF
V: TRBV29-1; J: TRBJ2-7; size: -; CDR3: SVTQGSPRYEQY
V: TRBV3-1/TRBV3-2; J: TRBJ2-5; size: -; CDR3: ASSQRGLETQY
V: TRBV18; J: TRBJ1-1; size: -; CDR3: ASSLTGVTEAF
V: TRBV4-1; J: TRBJ1-2; size: few; CDR3: ASSPTSDMNYGYT
V: TRBV6-5; J: TRBJ1-1; size: -; CDR3: ASSLIRALNTEAF
V: TRBV27; J: TRBJ2-1; size: -; CDR3: ASSSGQGWFNEQF
V: TRBV28; J: TRBJ1-6; size: -; CDR3: ASSFTPNSPLH